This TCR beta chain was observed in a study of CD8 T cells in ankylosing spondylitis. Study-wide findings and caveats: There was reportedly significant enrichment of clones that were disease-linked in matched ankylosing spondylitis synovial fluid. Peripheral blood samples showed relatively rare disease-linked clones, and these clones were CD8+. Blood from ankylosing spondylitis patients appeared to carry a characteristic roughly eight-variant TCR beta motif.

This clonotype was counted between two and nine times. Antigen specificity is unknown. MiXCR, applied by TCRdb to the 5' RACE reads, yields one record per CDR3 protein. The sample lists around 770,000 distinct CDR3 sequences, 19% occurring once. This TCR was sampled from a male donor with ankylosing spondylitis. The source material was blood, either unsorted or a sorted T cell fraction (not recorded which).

The chain's CDR3 is CASSLVRLTVEHTQYF. CDR3 nucleotides: TGTGCCAGCAGCTTAGTACGGTTGACAGTGGAACATACGCAGTATTTT. This sequence joins TRBV7-9 and TRBJ2-3; D perhaps matches TRBD1 (5 bases). This CDR3 is 16 amino acids long. The V and J ends lost 1 base and 7 bases respectively, with 18 bases between them. CDR1 is SEHNR and CDR2 is FQNEAQ in the germline V gene (reference sequence).